This T cell receptor (beta chain) was found in a study of cytotoxic CD8 clonotypes in ibrutinib-treated CLL. Between the trimmed V and J ends, which lost 7 bases and 9 bases, there was a span of 13 bases. CDR3 length equals 11 residues. Germline V CDR1 and CDR2: DFQATT, SNEGSKA (reference sequence). Generated by immunoSEQ multiplex PCR, the TCRdb table keeps only in-frame clones and is missing some. The sample has about 45,000 clones; 65% are singletons. This clonotype originated in a human donor with chronic lymphocytic leukemia. The chain combines TRBV20-1 with TRBJ2-1, with a weak D call TRBD1 (5 bases). Sample: PBMCs, taken after 24 months of ibrutinib treatment. The CDR3 DNA is TGCAGTGGTCAGGGTAACAGTGAGCAGTTCTTC. It codes for CSGQGNSEQFF.